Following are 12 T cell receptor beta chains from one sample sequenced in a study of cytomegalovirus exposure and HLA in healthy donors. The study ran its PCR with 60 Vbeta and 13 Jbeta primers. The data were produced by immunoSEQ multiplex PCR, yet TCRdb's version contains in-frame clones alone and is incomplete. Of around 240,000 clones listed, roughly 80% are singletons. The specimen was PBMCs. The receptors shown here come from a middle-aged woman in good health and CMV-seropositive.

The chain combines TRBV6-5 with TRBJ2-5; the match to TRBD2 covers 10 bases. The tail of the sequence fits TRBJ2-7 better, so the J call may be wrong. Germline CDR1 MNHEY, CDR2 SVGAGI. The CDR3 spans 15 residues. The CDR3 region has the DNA TGTGCCAGCAGTCCCGGACTAGCGGATGCCTACGAGCAGTACTTC. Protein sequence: CASSPGLADAYEQYF.

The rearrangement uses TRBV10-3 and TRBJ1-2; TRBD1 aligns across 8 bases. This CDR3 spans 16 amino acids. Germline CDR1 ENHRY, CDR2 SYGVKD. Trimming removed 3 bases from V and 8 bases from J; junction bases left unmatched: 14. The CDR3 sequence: CAISDQGAPISGGYTF. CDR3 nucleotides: TGTGCCATCAGTGACCAGGGGGCTCCCATTTCAGGGGGCTACACCTTC.

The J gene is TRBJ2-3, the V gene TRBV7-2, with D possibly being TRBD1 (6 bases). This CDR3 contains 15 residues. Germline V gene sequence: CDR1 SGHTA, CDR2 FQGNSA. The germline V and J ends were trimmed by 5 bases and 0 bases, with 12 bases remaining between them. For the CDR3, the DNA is TGTGCCAGCAGCCCTGGGACAAGTAGCACAGATACGCAGTATTTT. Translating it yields CASSPGTSSTDTQYF.

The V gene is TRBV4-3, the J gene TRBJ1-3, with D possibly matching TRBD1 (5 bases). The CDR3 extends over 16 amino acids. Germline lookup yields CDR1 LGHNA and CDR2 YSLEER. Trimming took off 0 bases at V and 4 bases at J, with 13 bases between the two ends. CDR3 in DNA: TGCGCCAGCAGCCAAGATCTGGCAGGGTCAGGAAACACCATATATTTT. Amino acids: CASSQDLAGSGNTIYF.

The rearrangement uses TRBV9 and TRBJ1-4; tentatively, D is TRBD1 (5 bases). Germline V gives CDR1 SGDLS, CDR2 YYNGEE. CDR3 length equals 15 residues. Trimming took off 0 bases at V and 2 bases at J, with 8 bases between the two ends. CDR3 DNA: TGTGCCAGCAGCGTAGCGGGGGGTACTAATGAAAAACTGTTTTTT. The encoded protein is CASSVAGGTNEKLFF.

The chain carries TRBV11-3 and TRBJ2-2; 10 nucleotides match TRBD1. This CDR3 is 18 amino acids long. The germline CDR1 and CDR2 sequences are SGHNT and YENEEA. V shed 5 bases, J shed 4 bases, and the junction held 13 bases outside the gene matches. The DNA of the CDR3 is TGTGCCAGCAGCATGGCCCGGGACAGGGGTGCGGGCACCGGGGAGCTGTTTTTT. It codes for CASSMARDRGAGTGELFF.

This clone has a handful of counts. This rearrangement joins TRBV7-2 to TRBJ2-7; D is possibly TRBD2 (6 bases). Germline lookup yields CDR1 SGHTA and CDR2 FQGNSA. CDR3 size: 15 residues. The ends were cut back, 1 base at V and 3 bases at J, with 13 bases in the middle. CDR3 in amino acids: CASSLGGVAYYEQYF. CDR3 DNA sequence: TGTGCCAGCAGCTTAGGGGGGGTCGCCTACTACGAGCAGTACTTC.

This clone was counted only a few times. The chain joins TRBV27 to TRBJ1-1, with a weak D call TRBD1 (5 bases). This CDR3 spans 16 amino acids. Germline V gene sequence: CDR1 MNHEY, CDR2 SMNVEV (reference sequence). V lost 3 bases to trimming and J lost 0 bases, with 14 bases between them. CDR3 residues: CASSLGRTAMNTEAFF. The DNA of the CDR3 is TGTGCCAGCAGTTTGGGGCGTACGGCTATGAACACTGAAGCTTTCTTT.

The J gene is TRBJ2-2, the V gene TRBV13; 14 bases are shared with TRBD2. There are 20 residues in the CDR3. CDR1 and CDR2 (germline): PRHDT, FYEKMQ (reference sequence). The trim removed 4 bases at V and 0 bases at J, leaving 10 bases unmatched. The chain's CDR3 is CASSSEPGTSGGSNTGELFF. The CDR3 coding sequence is TGTGCCAGCAGCTCGGAGCCCGGGACTAGCGGGGGATCGAACACCGGGGAGCTGTTTTTT.

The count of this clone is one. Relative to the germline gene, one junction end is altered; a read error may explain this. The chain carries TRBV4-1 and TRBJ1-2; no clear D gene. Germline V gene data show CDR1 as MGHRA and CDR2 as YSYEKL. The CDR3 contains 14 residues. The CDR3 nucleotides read TGCGCCAGCAGCCAAGCAACCAGGAACTCTGGCTACACCTTC. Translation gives CASSQATRNSGYTF.

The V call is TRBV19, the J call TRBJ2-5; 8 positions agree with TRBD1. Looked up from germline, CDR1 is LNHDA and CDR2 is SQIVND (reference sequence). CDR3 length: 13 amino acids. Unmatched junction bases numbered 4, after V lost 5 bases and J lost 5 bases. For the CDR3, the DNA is TGTGCCAGTAGTGTCCAGGGGGCTGAGACCCAGTACTTC. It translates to CASSVQGAETQYF.

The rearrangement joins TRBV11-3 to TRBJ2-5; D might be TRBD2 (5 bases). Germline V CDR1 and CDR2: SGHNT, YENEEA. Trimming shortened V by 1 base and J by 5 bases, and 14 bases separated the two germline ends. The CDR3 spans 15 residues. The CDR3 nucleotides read TGTGCCAGCAGCTTAGGACTCAATAGCGAGGAGACCCAGTACTTC. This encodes CASSLGLNSEETQYF.